A single sample gave rise to the 20 T cell receptor beta chains below, sequenced in a study of cytotoxic CD8 clonotypes in ibrutinib-treated CLL (dated by TCRdb to 2020 to 2023). The time point label, as the study defines it: approximately 25 months on ibrutinib. Libraries came from the immunoSEQ multiplex PCR assay. TCRdb took this table from immuneACCESS and kept in-frame rearrangements with V and J called. Such tables lack part of the clones; where checked against another copy, unresolved V genes explain under half of the gap, and the rest is unexplained. Recorded for this sample are around 140,000 clones; 80% to 90% of them occurred a single time. The ten largest make up around 2% of the sample. This material consisted of PBMCs, taken after 24 months of ibrutinib treatment. These receptors came from a human donor with chronic lymphocytic leukemia.

The gene calls are TRBV5-1 and TRBJ2-1; the match to TRBD1 covers 8 bases. Per the germline V gene, CDR1 is SGHRS and CDR2 is YFSETQ. Germline trimming cut 5 bases from V and 0 bases from J; bases unmatched to any gene: 7. CDR3 size: 16 residues. DNA for the CDR3: TGCGCCAGCAGTAGGGTCCAGGGGGCCTCCTACAATGAGCAGTTCTTC. Encoded protein: CASSRVQGASYNEQFF.

V and J are TRBV28 and TRBJ1-5; TRBD1 agrees at 10 bases. V was pared by 6 bases and J by 7 bases, with 9 bases of the junction left unmatched. The CDR3 has 15 residues. Germline V gene sequence: CDR1 MDHEN, CDR2 SYDVKM. The CDR3 DNA is TGTGCCAGCAGCCCCCGGGACAGGGGTCGGCAGCCCCAGCATTTT. This sequence encodes CASSPRDRGRQPQHF.

The chain couples TRBV4-3 to TRBJ1-1; 10 bases line up with TRBD1. V gave up 3 bases and J gave up 2 bases; unmatched junction bases: 3. Germline CDR1 is LGHNA and CDR2 is YSLEER. The CDR3 spans 15 residues. The CDR3 loop is CASSHGDRGNTEAFF. CDR3 nucleotides: TGCGCCAGCAGCCATGGGGACAGGGGTAACACTGAAGCTTTCTTT.

The gene calls are TRBV7-9 and TRBJ2-5, with 8 bases identical to TRBD1. CDR3 length equals 15 residues. Germline CDR1 SEHNR, CDR2 FQNEAQ (reference sequence). Trimming cost V 6 bases and J 5 bases; bases outside gene matches: 11. CDR3 region: CASRFSQGAGETQYF. DNA of the CDR3: TGTGCCAGCAGATTCTCGCAGGGGGCGGGGGAGACCCAGTACTTC.

The chain couples TRBV6-1 to TRBJ2-2; D is uncertain. This CDR3 spans 15 amino acids. Germline CDR1 and CDR2: MNHNS and SASEGT. Deletions cut 2 bases from V and 5 bases from J, with 12 bases between. The CDR3: CASSESRVGTGELFF. In DNA form, the CDR3 reads TGTGCCAGCAGTGAATCACGTGTCGGTACCGGGGAGCTGTTTTTT.

The gene calls are TRBV18 and TRBJ1-3, with D unresolved. Trimming left V 3 bases short and J 0 bases short, with 9 bases between. This CDR3 spans 15 amino acids. Germline CDR1 KGHSH, CDR2 LQKENI. This chain's CDR3 is CASSPPSVSGNTIYF. The CDR3 region has the DNA TGTGCCAGCTCACCTCCGTCGGTCTCTGGAAACACCATATATTTT.

About this clone: Other DNA sequences in this specimen translate into the identical CDR3. The rearrangement joins TRBV5-1 to TRBJ2-1; tentative D call: TRBD2 (6 bases). CDR3 length equals 15 residues. Germline CDR1 SGHRS, CDR2 YFSETQ. V was clipped by 2 bases and J by 0 bases, with 9 bases between them. The chain's CDR3 is CASSFGGSSYNEQFF. In nucleotides, the CDR3 is TGCGCCAGCAGCTTCGGAGGGAGCTCCTACAATGAGCAGTTCTTC.

The chain combines TRBV28 with TRBJ1-1, with a tentative D call TRBD1 (5 bases). CDR1 is MDHEN and CDR2 is SYDVKM in the germline V gene. The V end lost 11 bases, the J end lost 5 bases, and 21 bases lay between the germline ends. This CDR3 comprises 14 residues. Here the CDR3 reads CARRGESMGTEAFF. The CDR3 region has the DNA TGTGCCCGACGGGGGGAGTCAATGGGGACTGAAGCTTTCTTT.

The chain is built from TRBV7-2 and TRBJ1-2, with 8 bases matching TRBD1. Trimming cost V 0 bases and J 3 bases; bases outside gene matches: 6. Germline CDR1 is SGHTA and CDR2 is FQGNSA. The CDR3 consists of 16 residues. DNA of the CDR3: TGTGCCAGCAGCTTAGCGCTGGACAGGGTACACTATGGCTACACCTTC. This translates into CASSLALDRVHYGYTF.

This sequence joins TRBV10-3 and TRBJ2-1; no reliable D call. V lost 6 bases, J lost 1 base, and 7 bases lay in between. Germline CDR1 is ENHRY and CDR2 is SYGVKD. The CDR3 is 13 residues long. CDR3 DNA: TGTGCCATCAGGGGGTCGTCCTACAATGAGCAGTTCTTC. Translated: CAIRGSSYNEQFF.

The chain combines TRBV5-5 with TRBJ2-7; D perhaps matches TRBD2 (7 bases). In germline, CDR1 is SGHKS, CDR2 YYEKEE (reference sequence). Trimming stripped 1 base from V and 4 bases from J, with 18 bases between. The CDR3 consists of 16 residues. The CDR3 reads CASSLWLAGEGYEQYF. The CDR3 DNA reads TGTGCCAGCAGCTTGTGGCTGGCAGGGGAGGGTTACGAGCAGTACTTC.

This clone turned up a few times. V gene TRBV19 combines with J gene TRBJ2-2, with D perhaps given as TRBD1 or TRBD2 (5 bases each). The CDR3 loop spans 16 amino acids. The V gene lost 4 bases and the J gene lost 4 bases, with 16 bases spanning the gap. Per the germline V gene, CDR1 is LNHDA and CDR2 is SQIVND (reference sequence). The CDR3 sequence is CASSRDGPGGTGELFF. The DNA for the CDR3 is TGTGCCAGTAGTAGGGACGGGCCAGGCGGCACCGGGGAGCTGTTTTTT.

This chain uses TRBV7-8 with TRBJ1-2; 7 nucleotides line up with TRBD1. J lost 7 bases, V lost 5 bases, and 13 bases had no gene match. Germline CDR1 and CDR2: SGHVS and FQNEAQ. This CDR3 contains 15 residues. The CDR3 bases are TGTGCCAGCAGCCCTAATGGGACAGTCTCCCGTGGCTACACCTTC. Residues: CASSPNGTVSRGYTF.

The gene calls are TRBV13 and TRBJ1-1; D remains ambiguous. Germline-derived CDR1 and CDR2 are PRHDT and FYEKMQ (reference sequence). The CDR3 totals 12 residues. V shed 1 base and J shed 8 bases, with 8 bases lying between them. In DNA, the CDR3 is TGTGCCAGCAGCTTAGAAGGCAGGGAAGCTTTCTTT. Protein: CASSLEGREAFF.

This chain links TRBV6-1 with TRBJ1-2, with D maybe TRBD1 (6 bases). CDR3 length: 16 residues. Between the trimmed V and J ends, which lost 4 bases and 3 bases, there was a span of 18 bases. CDR1 and CDR2 (germline): MNHNS, SASEGT. CDR3 DNA sequence: TGTGCCAGCAGTGTTTCCCCGGACAGCCGGCACTATGGCTACACCTTC. Protein product: CASSVSPDSRHYGYTF.

The chain's CDR3 is CASSLVSTSGGASEQYF. The DNA of the CDR3 is TGTGCCAGCAGCTTAGTTTCGACTAGCGGGGGGGCCTCCGAGCAGTACTTC. This chain links TRBV7-2 with TRBJ2-7, with 14 bases fitting TRBD2. CDR3 length equals 17 residues. Per the germline V gene, CDR1 is SGHTA and CDR2 is FQGNSA. The V gene end was trimmed by 1 base and the J gene end by 6 bases; junction bases not matched to a gene: 8.

The chain employs TRBV4-1 and TRBJ2-5, with TRBD2 matching 15 bases. Germline CDR1 is MGHRA and CDR2 is YSYEKL. Trimming took 1 base from V and 5 from J; bases not matched to a gene: 2. This CDR3 contains 16 residues. The CDR3 spells CASSQAGLAGGETQYF. Here the CDR3 DNA reads TGCGCCAGCAGCCAAGCAGGACTAGCGGGAGGGGAGACCCAGTACTTC.

The rearrangement joins TRBV7-3 to TRBJ1-5; 8 bases line up with TRBD1. The CDR3 length is 15 residues. Germline V lookup: CDR1 SGHTA, CDR2 FQGTGA. V was clipped by 9 bases and J by 5 bases; unmatched bases: 12. For the CDR3, the DNA is TGTGCCAGACCCCAGGGGAACAGGGGGGATCAGCCCCAGCATTTT. Translated: CARPQGNRGDQPQHF.

V is TRBV28 and J is TRBJ2-5; the match to TRBD1 covers 7 bases. V was pared by 6 bases and J by 5 bases, with 18 bases of the junction left unmatched. Looked up from germline, CDR1 is MDHEN and CDR2 is SYDVKM. The length of the CDR3 is 17 residues. Here the CDR3 DNA reads TGTGCCAGCAGCCAAGGACAGGTCCGACCGGGGATTGAGACCCAGTACTTC. It specifies CASSQGQVRPGIETQYF.

This sequence joins TRBV19 and TRBJ1-5; no clear D gene. Trimming removed 3 bases at V and 4 bases at J, with 13 bases between. The CDR3 is 15 amino acids. Germline CDR1 reads LNHDA; CDR2 reads SQIVND (reference sequence). The CDR3 DNA is TGTGCCAGTAGTATGGCAGCAAGAGGGAATCAGCCCCAGCATTTT. Its protein product is CASSMAARGNQPQHF.